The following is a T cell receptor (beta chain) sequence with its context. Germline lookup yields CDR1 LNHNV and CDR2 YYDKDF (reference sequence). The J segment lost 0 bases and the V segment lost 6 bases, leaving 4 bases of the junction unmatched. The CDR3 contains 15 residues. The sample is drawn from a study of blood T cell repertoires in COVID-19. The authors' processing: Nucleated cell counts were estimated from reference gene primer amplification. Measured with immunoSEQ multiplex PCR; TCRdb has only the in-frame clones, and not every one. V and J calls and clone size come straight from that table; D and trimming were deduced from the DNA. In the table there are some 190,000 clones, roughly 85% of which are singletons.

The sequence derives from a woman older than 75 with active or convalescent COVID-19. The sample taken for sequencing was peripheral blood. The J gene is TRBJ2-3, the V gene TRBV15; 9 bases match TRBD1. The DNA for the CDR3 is TGTGCCACCAGGGACAGGGGAGGGAGCACAGATACGCAGTATTTT. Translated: CATRDRGGSTDTQYF.